These 32 T cell receptor beta chains were all obtained from the same sample, sequenced in a study of blood T cell repertoires in COVID-19. Profiled with immunoSEQ multiplex PCR; TCRdb holds only in-frame clones, not every one. The table records some 310,000 clones, approximately 87% of them present only once. The source material was peripheral blood. The receptor set was obtained from a woman aged 25 to 39 with COVID-19, enrolled during active disease.

The chain joins TRBV28 to TRBJ2-5; 8 nucleotides line up with TRBD1. The junction had 7 bases not matched to a gene; V was cut back by 5 bases and J by 5 bases. The CDR3 runs to 14 residues. The V gene's germline CDR1 is MDHEN and CDR2 SYDVKM. In DNA form, the CDR3 reads TGTGCCAGCAGTAGGGCAGGGGGCAGTGAGACCCAGTACTTC. Translation gives CASSRAGGSETQYF.

The chain has TRBV2 and TRBJ2-2; D is uncertain. V was clipped by 2 bases and J by 0 bases, with 7 bases between them. This CDR3 has 15 residues. The germline V gene encodes CDR1 SNHLY and CDR2 FYNNEI. The CDR3: CASSEIPTNTGELFF. The CDR3 bases are TGTGCCAGCAGTGAAATTCCTACGAACACCGGGGAGCTGTTTTTT.

The chain joins TRBV5-6 to TRBJ1-5; no reliable D call. Germline V CDR1 and CDR2: SGHDT, YYEEEE. Trimming removed 0 bases from V and 0 bases from J, with 4 bases in between. The CDR3 length is 14 residues. CDR3 residues: CASSLADSNQPQHF. The CDR3, as DNA: TGTGCCAGCAGCTTGGCAGATAGCAATCAGCCCCAGCATTTT.

The chain combines TRBV6-5 with TRBJ1-2; D gene uncertain. Germline loops: CDR1 MNHEY, CDR2 SVGAGI. The V end lost 7 bases, the J end lost 5 bases, and 14 bases lay between the germline ends. There are 13 residues in the CDR3. CDR3: CASTGSAAYGYTF. In DNA, the CDR3 is TGTGCCAGCACGGGGAGCGCGGCTTATGGCTACACCTTC.

Concerning this clone: Compared with germline, one end of the junction differs, possibly owing to a read error. Other DNA sequences from this sample encode an identical CDR3 as well. The chain joins TRBV2 to TRBJ2-2, with D possibly being TRBD1 (6 bases). The germline V gene has CDR1 SNHLY and CDR2 FYNNEI. The CDR3 has 16 amino acids. The CDR3 loop is CASSEMGAAQAGELFF. As DNA, the CDR3 is TGTGCCAGCAGTGAAATGGGGGCCGCACAGGCCGGAGAGCTGTTTTTT.

The V and J genes are TRBV5-6 and TRBJ2-3, with D tentatively TRBD1 (6 bases). The V gene's germline CDR1 is SGHDT and CDR2 YYEEEE. V was trimmed by 2 bases and J by 9 bases, leaving 13 bases between them. This CDR3 comprises 13 residues. CDR3 in amino acids: CASSLGGRLTQYF. CDR3 nucleotides: TGTGCCAGCAGCTTAGGGGGACGGTTAACGCAGTATTTT. Combining the CDR3 with reference TRBV5-6 and TRBJ2-3 gives the whole variable domain DAGVTQSPTHLIKTRGQQVTLRCSPKSGHDTVSWYQQALGQGPQFIFQYYEEEERQRGNFPDRFSGHQFPNYSSELNVNALLLGDSALYLCASSLGGRLTQYFGPGTRLTVL.

This chain links TRBV2 with TRBJ1-6; D unclear. The CDR3 sequence is 15 residues long. Germline loops: CDR1 SNHLY, CDR2 FYNNEI. Trimming removed 6 bases from V and 7 bases from J, with 16 bases in between. The CDR3 region has the DNA TGTGCCAGCAGCGATGGACTCCCAAGCAATTCACCCCTCCACTTT. Its translation is CASSDGLPSNSPLHF. The full variable domain, its missing parts supplied by reference TRBV2 and TRBJ1-6, is EPEVTQTPSHQVTQMGQEVILRCVPISNHLYFYWYRQILGQKVEFLVSFYNNEISEKSEIFDDQFSVERPDGSNFTLKIRSTKLEDSAMYFCASSDGLPSNSPLHFGNGTRLTVT.

J is TRBJ2-1 and V is TRBV2; tentative D call: TRBD2 (6 bases). Germline loops: CDR1 SNHLY, CDR2 FYNNEI. This CDR3 region has 13 residues. With 7 bases removed from V and 9 bases from J, the gap between germline ends came to 16 bases. The CDR3 sequence is CASNRGAGSEQFF. The DNA for the CDR3 is TGTGCCAGCAATCGGGGTGCGGGGAGTGAGCAGTTCTTC.

A single count supports this clone. The same CDR3 also results from other DNA sequences found in this sample. The J gene is TRBJ2-3, the V gene TRBV24-1, with D unresolved. CDR1 and CDR2 (germline): KGHDR, SFDVKD. V lost 4 bases and J 1 base, leaving 5 bases between the germline ends. This CDR3 has 13 residues. The CDR3 here is CATSEAGTDTQYF. DNA for the CDR3: TGTGCCACCAGTGAAGCTGGCACAGATACGCAGTATTTT.

The CDR3 sequence is CASSSGTSGNTGELFF. CDR3 DNA sequence: TGTGCCAGCAGCTCAGGGACTAGCGGGAACACCGGGGAGCTGTTTTTT. The genes are TRBV7-3 and TRBJ2-2; 11 bases agree with TRBD2. The CDR3 runs to 16 residues. V lost 4 bases and J lost 1; bases outside the gene matches: 2. Per germline, CDR1 SGHTA and CDR2 FQGTGA. The variable domain in full, with the rest retrieved from reference TRBV7-3 and TRBJ2-2, is GAGVSQTPSNKVTEKGKYVELRCDPISGHTALYWYRQSLGQGPEFLIYFQGTGAADDSGLPNDRFFAVRPEGSVSTLKIQRTERGDSAVYLCASSSGTSGNTGELFFGEGSRLTVL.

The V call is TRBV27, the J call TRBJ2-1; 14 nucleotides agree with TRBD2. In germline, CDR1 is MNHEY, CDR2 SMNVEV (reference sequence). Trimming cost V 2 bases and J 6 bases; bases outside gene matches: 0. CDR3 size: 15 residues. The DNA for the CDR3 is TGTGCCAGCAGTTTAGGGACTAGCGGGAGCAATGAGCAGTTCTTC. Encoded protein: CASSLGTSGSNEQFF.

The V call is TRBV5-5, the J call TRBJ2-5; D not certain. The CDR3 is 15 residues long. V was clipped by 3 bases and J by 5 bases, with 17 bases between them. The germline V gene encodes CDR1 SGHKS and CDR2 YYEKEE (reference sequence). Here the CDR3 DNA reads TGTGCCAGCAGCTACCAGACTGGCCGAGGCGAGACCCAGTACTTC. It yields the protein CASSYQTGRGETQYF.

This clone was seen just once. V is TRBV13 and J is TRBJ2-7, with D possibly matching TRBD2 (5 bases). Germline CDR1 and CDR2: PRHDT and FYEKMQ (reference sequence). The CDR3 consists of 16 residues. Trimming took 2 bases from V and 5 from J, leaving 19 bases between them. CDR3 coding DNA: TGTGCCAGCAGCTTATGGGCCGGGAACATTCGTAACGAGCAGTACTTC. Translated, it gives CASSLWAGNIRNEQYF. Drawing the rest from reference TRBV13 and TRBJ2-7, the complete variable domain is AAGVIQSPRHLIKEKRETATLKCYPIPRHDTVYWYQQGPGQDPQFLISFYEKMQSDKGSIPDRFSAQQFSDYHSELNMSSLELGDSALYFCASSLWAGNIRNEQYFGPGTRLTVT.

The V gene is TRBV7-9, the J gene TRBJ1-1; unclear D gene. The CDR3 sequence is 14 residues long. From germline, CDR1 is SEHNR and CDR2 FQNEAQ (reference sequence). Trimming took off 3 bases at V and 1 base at J, with 9 bases between the two ends. CDR3 region: CASSFDTQNTEAFF. CDR3 coding DNA: TGTGCCAGCAGCTTCGACACGCAGAACACTGAAGCTTTCTTT. Together with reference TRBV7-9 and TRBJ1-1, the CDR3 gives the full variable domain: DTGVSQNPRHKITKRGQNVTFRCDPISEHNRLYWYRQTLGQGPEFLTYFQNEAQLEKSRLLSDRFSAERPKGSFSTLEIQRTEQGDSAMYLCASSFDTQNTEAFFGQGTRLTVV.

CDR3 sequence: CASSGSSGLWETQYF. The CDR3 DNA is TGTGCCAGCAGTGGGTCTAGCGGGCTCTGGGAGACCCAGTACTTC. The chain uses TRBV2 and TRBJ2-5; 8 bases are a match to TRBD2. The junction had 9 bases not matched to a gene; V was cut back by 4 bases and J by 5 bases. Per germline, CDR1 SNHLY and CDR2 FYNNEI. The CDR3 contains 15 residues.

This chain uses TRBV27 with TRBJ2-1; tentatively, D is TRBD2 (5 bases). Trimming took 8 bases from V and 9 from J, leaving 5 bases between them. Germline CDR1 is MNHEY and CDR2 is SMNVEV (reference sequence). The CDR3 totals 9 residues. For the CDR3, the DNA is TGTGCCAGCCGGGGTGAGCAGTTCTTC. Protein: CASRGEQFF.

J is TRBJ1-1 and V is TRBV5-1; 8 nucleotides agree with TRBD1. The CDR3 extends over 15 amino acids. Losses at the gene ends were 7 bases for V and 0 bases for J; bases not matched to a gene: 8. Germline CDR1 reads SGHRS; CDR2 reads YFSETQ. The CDR3 loop reads CASYPGGHMNTEAFF. The DNA for the CDR3 is TGCGCCAGCTATCCAGGGGGCCACATGAACACTGAAGCTTTCTTT.

V gene TRBV7-9 combines with J gene TRBJ1-4, with 7 bases aligning to TRBD1. Germline loops: CDR1 SEHNR, CDR2 FQNEAQ (reference sequence). The CDR3 totals 13 residues. V gave up 4 bases and J gave up 5 bases; unmatched junction bases: 1. CDR3 sequence (DNA): TGTGCCAGCAGCTGGGGACAGAATGAAAAACTGTTTTTT. It yields the protein CASSWGQNEKLFF.

This chain links TRBV10-3 with TRBJ2-2; 7 positions match TRBD2. The CDR3 has 14 amino acids. V lost 6 bases to trimming and J lost 5 bases; unmatched junction nucleotides: 6. Germline V gene data show CDR1 as ENHRY and CDR2 as SYGVKD. The CDR3 sequence: CAISGLVSTGELFF. The CDR3 DNA follows: TGTGCCATCAGCGGACTAGTTTCTACCGGGGAGCTGTTTTTT.

The V call is TRBV5-1, the J call TRBJ1-1; 8 nucleotides line up with TRBD1. The CDR3 is made up of 16 amino acids. V gave up 4 bases and J gave up 0 bases; unmatched junction bases: 8. The germline gives CDR1 SGHRS, CDR2 YFSETQ. The CDR3 region is CASSPAYRGMNTEAFF. The DNA of the CDR3 is TGCGCCAGCAGCCCTGCCTACAGGGGGATGAACACTGAAGCTTTCTTT.

This sequence joins TRBV9 and TRBJ2-3; the match to TRBD2 covers 10 bases. Germline lookup yields CDR1 SGDLS and CDR2 YYNGEE. This CDR3 is built from 15 residues. With V trimmed by 4 bases and J by 3 bases, 5 bases remained unmatched. The CDR3: CASSQPSGSTDTQYF. CDR3 DNA: TGTGCCAGCAGCCAACCTAGCGGGAGTACAGATACGCAGTATTTT.

This clone has just one count. This chain links TRBV7-9 with TRBJ2-1; 7 bases map to TRBD1. CDR1 and CDR2 (germline): SEHNR, FQNEAQ (reference sequence). V dropped 0 bases and J dropped 5; count of bases not matched to a gene: 4. The CDR3 spans 15 residues. CDR3 coding DNA: TGTGCCAGCAGCTTAGCCTGGACAGGAGACAATGAGCAGTTCTTC. As protein: CASSLAWTGDNEQFF.

The chain couples TRBV7-8 to TRBJ1-6; possibly TRBD1 for D (6 bases). The CDR3 covers 17 residues. The germline V gene has CDR1 SGHVS and CDR2 FQNEAQ. Trimming pared 3 bases from V and 2 bases from J, leaving 14 bases between. Written as DNA, the CDR3 is TGTGCCAGCAGCTTCCGATCCGGACAGACCTATAATTCACCCCTCCACTTT. Translated: CASSFRSGQTYNSPLHF.

The chain combines TRBV19 with TRBJ2-1, with 14 bases fitting TRBD2. The CDR3 sequence is 18 residues long. CDR1 and CDR2 (germline): LNHDA, SQIVND (reference sequence). V was clipped by 5 bases and J by 0 bases; unmatched bases: 6. In DNA, the CDR3 is TGTGCCAGTAGTTCGGGACTAGCGGGAGCTGGCTCCTACAATGAGCAGTTCTTC. This translates into CASSSGLAGAGSYNEQFF. Looking up the rest from reference TRBV19 and TRBJ2-1 gives the full variable domain: DGGITQSPKYLFRKEGQNVTLSCEQNLNHDAMYWYRQDPGQGLRLIYYSQIVNDFQKGDIAEGYSVSREKKESFPLTVTSAQKNPTAFYLCASSSGLAGAGSYNEQFFGPGTRLTVL.

The chain joins TRBV28 to TRBJ2-5; tentatively, D is TRBD2 (5 bases). The V and J ends lost 7 bases and 1 base respectively, with 13 bases between them. Looked up from germline, CDR1 is MDHEN and CDR2 is SYDVKM. The CDR3 is made up of 14 amino acids. CDR3 DNA sequence: TGTGCCAGCACCATAGGAGGAGGCCAAGAGACCCAGTACTTC. This encodes CASTIGGGQETQYF.

This clone was observed once. J is TRBJ2-7 and V is TRBV5-8; the match to TRBD1 covers 8 bases. Germline assignment: CDR1 SGHTS and CDR2 YDEGEE. The CDR3 length is 15 residues. Germline trimming cut 5 bases from V and 3 bases from J; bases unmatched to any gene: 10. CDR3 in DNA: TGTGCCAGCAGACTTAGGGACAGGTTCCTCTACGAGCAGTACTTC. Translating gives CASRLRDRFLYEQYF. The whole variable domain, filled in from reference TRBV5-8 and TRBJ2-7, reads EAGVTQSPTHLIKTRGQQATLRCSPISGHTSVYWYQQALGLGLQFLLWYDEGEERNRGNFPPRFSGRQFPNYSSELNVNALELEDSALYLCASRLRDRFLYEQYFGPGTRLTVT.

The rearrangement uses TRBV30 and TRBJ2-6, with D possibly matching TRBD2 (7 bases). Trimming pared 1 base from V and 4 bases from J, leaving 14 bases between. Germline CDR1 and CDR2: GTSNPN and SVGIG (reference sequence). The CDR3 has 16 amino acids. Here the CDR3 reads CAWSEGGAGGANVLTF. The CDR3 DNA follows: TGTGCCTGGAGTGAGGGGGGGGCTGGAGGGGCCAACGTCCTGACTTTC.

V usage is TRBV6-5 and J usage is TRBJ2-7; 7 nucleotides match TRBD2. Germline values: CDR1 MNHEY, CDR2 SVGAGI. The V gene end was trimmed by 6 bases and the J gene end by 6 bases; junction bases not matched to a gene: 11. The CDR3 has 14 residues. The CDR3 DNA is TGTGCCAGCAGGAGGACACTAGCGCAAGCCGAGCAGTACTTC. Protein product: CASRRTLAQAEQYF.

This clone was recorded only once. The rearrangement links TRBV10-3 to TRBJ2-3; 9 bases agree with TRBD1. Germline V gene sequence: CDR1 ENHRY, CDR2 SYGVKD. Germline trimming cut 3 bases from V and 4 bases from J; bases unmatched to any gene: 5. The CDR3 spans 15 residues. CDR3 in amino acids: CAISDTGGDADTQYF. In DNA form, the CDR3 reads TGTGCCATCAGTGATACAGGGGGCGATGCAGATACGCAGTATTTT.

The rearrangement links TRBV28 to TRBJ1-4; D not resolved. Germline loops: CDR1 MDHEN, CDR2 SYDVKM. Trimming took 5 bases from V and 2 from J, leaving 12 bases between them. The CDR3 runs 15 residues. This CDR3 reads CASSPPGSTNEKLFF. CDR3 nucleotides: TGTGCCAGCAGTCCCCCCGGTTCCACTAATGAAAAACTGTTTTTT.

The chain joins TRBV11-3 to TRBJ2-1, with 14 bases lining up with TRBD2. Trimming cost V 3 bases and J 6 bases; bases outside gene matches: 7. Germline CDR1 reads SGHNT; CDR2 reads YENEEA. The CDR3 is 17 residues long. Written as DNA, the CDR3 is TGTGCCAGCAGCTTCACTTCAGGACTAGCGGGAGGCAATGAGCAGTTCTTC. It specifies CASSFTSGLAGGNEQFF.

The chain combines TRBV5-1 with TRBJ2-3; 9 nucleotides match TRBD1. Germline-derived CDR1 and CDR2 are SGHRS and YFSETQ. The CDR3 runs 16 residues. J lost 1 base, V lost 3 bases, and 6 bases had no gene match. The CDR3 loop is CASSWTGDPGTDTQYF. CDR3 coding DNA: TGCGCCAGCAGCTGGACAGGGGATCCGGGCACAGATACGCAGTATTTT.